This T cell receptor (beta chain) was recorded in a study of lymphopenia after photon versus proton radiotherapy. Points from the study as a whole: Survival link was tested only in deceased patients; proton benefit remains a possibility. After the lymphocyte nadir, photon-treated repertoires showed oligoclonal expansion, especially of CD8+ Temra cells.

This CDR3 region has 15 residues. CDR1 and CDR2 from the germline V gene are SGHDN and FVKESK. The ends were cut back, 1 base at V and 1 base at J, with 8 bases in the middle. Assay: immunoSEQ multiplex PCR; the TCRdb copy retains only in-frame clones and omits some. The sample yields 30,000 to 40,000 clones, about 87% seen once. This clone was observed a single time. Its antigen is still unknown. This TCR came from a woman aged 70 to 79 with pancreatic cancer. This chain links TRBV14 with TRBJ2-1; D uncertain. The sequencing used peripheral blood, collected from a patient treated with proton-based radiotherapy. For the CDR3, the DNA is TGTGCCAGCAGCCAAGTGGTCAGATCCTACAATGAGCAGTTCTTC. Its protein product is CASSQVVRSYNEQFF.